A single TCR beta chain is shown here with its context. This record belongs to a study of T cell changes during pregnancy in multiple sclerosis. Only in-frame clones appear in the TCRdb table, and some are missing; sequencing was by immunoSEQ multiplex PCR. This sample has tens of thousands of clones; more than 75% occur once, and the top ten carry 1% to 1.5%. Per the germline V gene, CDR1 is LNHDA and CDR2 is SQIVND (reference sequence). This CDR3 region has 17 residues. V dropped 7 bases and J dropped 1 base, with 22 bases sitting between them. Specimen: peripheral blood, collected in the second trimester of pregnancy. The chain uses TRBV19 and TRBJ1-1; D is ambiguous. This clonotype was obtained from a female donor with multiple sclerosis, enrolled in a pregnancy study. The CDR3 DNA is TGTGCCAGTACCCCGGGCACTTATAGGAGGAGGAACACTGAAGCTTTCTTT. Translated, it gives CASTPGTYRRRNTEAFF.